A selection of T cell receptor beta chains follows, all from one sample in a study of blood T cell repertoires in COVID-19. Measured with immunoSEQ multiplex PCR; TCRdb has only the in-frame clones, and not every one. The data show 250,000 to 350,000 clones, about 89% seen once. The specimen was peripheral blood. These receptors were obtained from a woman in her forties who had recovered from COVID-19. CDR3s include the opening cysteine and the closing phenylalanine or tryptophan.

TRBV10-3 | CAIRIAGVGTGELFF
TRBV7-2 | CASSLETAFPVYGYTF
TRBV11-3 | CASSAGLAGDQETQYF
TRBV28 | CASSDPGTSYNEQFF
TRBV25-1 | CASSAEVVDEQFF
TRBV6-5 | CASKGGTANEKLFF
TRBV6-5 | CASRETSGSYEQYF
TRBV3-1/TRBV3-2 | CASSPRLAGAYNEQFF
TRBV27 | CASSPSGGVYEQYF
TRBV5-4 | CASSLAGGTEQFF
TRBV7-2 | CASSLWTGLPDYNEQFF
TRBV12-3/TRBV12-4 | CASSPLANEQFF
TRBV6-6 | CASSYSLGAEQYF
TRBV27 | CASSLDLAGAHNSPLHF
TRBV30 | CAWTPHDRATDTQYF
TRBV19 | CASRKAGVGDEQFF
TRBV29-1 | CSAGQGPDTQYF
TRBV5-4 | CASSVILAGTNNEQFF
TRBV11-3 | CASSRDRGRVVF
TRBV27 | CASSSSGTGVQPQHF
TRBV6-2/TRBV6-3 | CASSYRPGTGTYGYTF
TRBV18 | CASSPILGGDEQFF
TRBV7-8 | CASSPDRGNQPQHF
TRBV19 | CASSAVVAGTSYEQYF
TRBV10-3 | CAISESPVQGETFF
TRBV10-1 | CASSESRASRNEQFF
TRBV29-1 | CSVDGRSSYEQYF
TRBV7-8 | CASSSYWTSGEYNEQFF
TRBV30 | CAWSERDTPMRAYGYTF
TRBV11-2 | CASSPDTEAFF
TRBV18 | CASSPRLAGEEQFF
TRBV3-1/TRBV3-2 | CASSQPVTSTNEQFF
TRBV30 | CAWSPPPGTHLAKNIQYF
TRBV10-2 | CASSPTTSGPTYEQYF
TRBV13 | CAREGLMVNEQFF
TRBV19 | CASSLSGQPAAETQYF
TRBV3-1/TRBV3-2 | CASSQEPTGNSPLHF
TRBV4-2 | CASSQEAGGTLTTDTQYF
TRBV28 | CASSVVGLANNEQFF
TRBV11-3 | CASSFSMRSTNEKLFF
TRBV27 | CASSFPGLAGNEQFF
TRBV3-1/TRBV3-2 | CASSLQGGLARGYF